The sequence of this T cell receptor beta chain was determined in a study of a mutant IDH1 vaccine in newly diagnosed glioma. V gave up 7 bases and J gave up 9 bases, with 22 bases separating them. The length of the CDR3 is 15 residues. In germline, CDR1 is SNHLY, CDR2 FYNNEI. Noted time point: week 5, during vaccination. All doses held 300 ug of mutant IDH1 20-mer peptide, with topical imiquimod. On this clone: Antigen unknown.

Only in-frame clones appear in the TCRdb table, and some are missing; sequencing was by immunoSEQ multiplex PCR. The table includes over 45,000 clones, about 80% detected once. The source material was PBMCs, sampled from a glioma patient whose treatment included an IDH1 peptide vaccine. The chain links TRBV2 to TRBJ2-1, with D possibly matching TRBD2 (5 bases). The receptor's source is a man between 25 and 39 years old with glioma. CDR3 in amino acids: CASTATGLGWAEQFF. The CDR3 DNA reads as TGTGCCAGCACTGCAACCGGACTCGGATGGGCTGAGCAGTTCTTC. The entire variable domain, with the rest obtained from reference TRBV2 and TRBJ2-1, is as follows: EPEVTQTPSHQVTQMGQEVILRCVPISNHLYFYWYRQILGQKVEFLVSFYNNEISEKSEIFDDQFSVERPDGSNFTLKIRSTKLEDSAMYFCASTATGLGWAEQFFGPGTRLTVL.